This T cell receptor (beta chain) emerged from a study of long-term antiretroviral therapy in people with HIV. They ran version v3.0 of the immunoSEQ assay at survey level. Method: immunoSEQ multiplex PCR; TCRdb's copy keeps in-frame clones and lacks some. Of 40,000 to 60,000 clones in the sample, around four fifths are singletons; the top ten hold roughly 3%. The V end was cut by 5 bases, the J end by 7 bases, with 12 bases between. Germline V gene sequence: CDR1 SGHTA, CDR2 FQGTGA. CDR3 length equals 13 residues. The study, taken as a whole, reports: Pre-ART clonal expansion yielded clones that dominated the repertoire at all time points.

Details on this clone: Its matching antigen is unknown.

The chain combines TRBV7-3 with TRBJ2-1, with D possibly being TRBD1 (5 bases). This receptor was taken from a woman between 18 and 29 years old with HIV. This material consisted of unsorted PBMCs, taken 0.8 years after starting antiretroviral therapy. CDR3 loop: CASSQPTENEQFF. In DNA, the CDR3 is TGTGCCAGCAGCCAGCCGACAGAAAATGAGCAGTTCTTC.